This TCR beta chain originates from a study of cytomegalovirus exposure and HLA in healthy donors. Use of 60 Vbeta and 13 Jbeta primers characterized the PCR. This table comes from immunoSEQ multiplex PCR, and its TCRdb copy is limited to in-frame clones, with some not included. The repertoire includes about 140,000 clones, roughly 75% of them detected once, and over 3% sits in the top ten. The length of the CDR3 is 16 residues. CDR1 and CDR2 from the germline V gene are SGHRS and YFSETQ. V was cut by 0 bases and J by 0 bases, with 11 bases left in between. Sequencing input: PBMCs. The receptor was derived from a man aged 35 to 55 in good health and CMV-seronegative. V usage is TRBV5-1 and J usage is TRBJ2-3, with TRBD1 as a possible D gene (5 bases). The CDR3 protein is CASSLGRQTSTDTQYF. The CDR3 DNA sequence: TGCGCCAGCAGCTTGGGCAGACAGACGAGCACAGATACGCAGTATTTT.